A single sample is the source of the 16 T cell receptor beta chains below, sequenced in a study of blood T cell repertoires in COVID-19. Profiled with immunoSEQ multiplex PCR; TCRdb holds only in-frame clones, not every one. The sample shows fewer than 50,000 clones, about 86% of them seen only once. The sequenced material came from peripheral blood. The receptors were gathered from a woman over 75 with active or convalescent COVID-19.

The sample holds a few counts of this clone. Other DNA sequences in this specimen translate into the identical CDR3. The rearrangement uses TRBV5-1 and TRBJ2-3, with TRBD2 identical over 12 bases. V lost 2 bases and J lost 3; bases outside the gene matches: 4. The CDR3 totals 16 residues. Germline V gives CDR1 SGHRS, CDR2 YFSETQ. The CDR3 reads CASSLGGTSGTDTQYF. The CDR3 DNA is TGCGCCAGCAGCTTAGGTGGGACTAGCGGGACAGATACGCAGTATTTT.

V usage is TRBV30 and J usage is TRBJ2-1; a possible D gene is TRBD2 (6 bases). The CDR3 runs 17 residues. V dropped 3 bases and J dropped 2 bases, with 20 bases sitting between them. The germline V gene has CDR1 GTSNPN and CDR2 SVGIG (reference sequence). CDR3 nucleotide sequence: TGTGCCTGGAGCCCGGGGGTGGACGGAGGCCCCTACAATGAGCAGTTCTTC. Its translation is CAWSPGVDGGPYNEQFF.

CDR3 amino acids: CATAGANSNQPQHF. The DNA of the CDR3 is TGTGCCACCGCGGGGGCAAATAGCAATCAGCCCCAGCATTTT. The J gene is TRBJ1-5, the V gene TRBV25-1; maybe TRBD1 (6 bases). V was shortened by 10 bases and J by 0 bases, with 13 bases between the two germline ends. The CDR3 extends over 14 amino acids. Germline lookup yields CDR1 MGHDK and CDR2 SYGVNS.

V usage is TRBV27 and J usage is TRBJ2-7, with D unclear. The CDR3 runs to 13 residues. V gave up 4 bases and J gave up 3 bases, with 10 bases separating them. Germline V gene data show CDR1 as MNHEY and CDR2 as SMNVEV (reference sequence). CDR3 protein: CASSYKGDYEQYF. CDR3 bases: TGTGCCAGCAGTTACAAAGGAGACTACGAGCAGTACTTC.

This clone was counted only a few times. The CDR3 sequence is CASTGGLSTGELFF. The CDR3 region has the DNA TGTGCCAGCACCGGGGGACTTTCAACCGGGGAGCTGTTTTTT. The V call is TRBV2, the J call TRBJ2-2; D possibly corresponds to TRBD2 (6 bases). The germline V and J ends were trimmed by 7 bases and 5 bases, with 14 bases remaining between them. This CDR3 contains 14 residues. Germline values: CDR1 SNHLY, CDR2 FYNNEI.

The gene calls are TRBV9 and TRBJ2-1; 9 positions agree with TRBD2. The CDR3 is 18 residues long. The V gene's germline CDR1 is SGDLS and CDR2 YYNGEE. V dropped 4 bases and J dropped 4; count of bases not matched to a gene: 15. The CDR3 spells CASSPPVAGGPKYNEQFF. In DNA, the CDR3 is TGTGCCAGCAGCCCTCCGGTTGCGGGAGGGCCGAAGTACAATGAGCAGTTCTTC.

This clone appeared once. This chain connects TRBV19 to TRBJ1-5; 7 nucleotides agree with TRBD1. There are 16 residues in the CDR3. Germline CDR1 reads LNHDA; CDR2 reads SQIVND (reference sequence). V trimming: 4 bases; J trimming: 0 bases; junction bases outside the gene matches: 6. The CDR3 DNA follows: TGTGCCAGTAGTACCGGACAGGTCTATAGCAATCAGCCCCAGCATTTT. Translation: CASSTGQVYSNQPQHF.

The chain employs TRBV12-5 and TRBJ1-1; 10 bases line up with TRBD1. CDR1 and CDR2 (germline): LGHNT, FRNRAP. The CDR3 is made up of 15 amino acids. V trimming: 4 bases; J trimming: 4 bases; junction bases outside the gene matches: 6. CDR3 sequence: CASGSQGTGATEAFF. The CDR3 DNA sequence: TGTGCTAGTGGTTCGCAAGGGACAGGGGCCACTGAAGCTTTCTTT.

The chain carries TRBV4-3 and TRBJ1-4; unclear D gene. CDR1 and CDR2 (germline): LGHNA, YSLEER. There are 14 residues in the CDR3. Trimming left V 4 bases short and J 8 bases short, with 14 bases between. The CDR3 protein is CASSLLLSREKLFF. The CDR3 bases are TGCGCCAGCAGCCTACTGTTGAGCCGAGAAAAACTGTTTTTT.

The chain joins TRBV30 to TRBJ2-7, with 11 nucleotides matching TRBD2. The CDR3 totals 14 residues. The junction had 8 bases not matched to a gene; V was cut back by 7 bases and J by 3 bases. Germline V gene sequence: CDR1 GTSNPN, CDR2 SVGIG (reference sequence). Written as DNA, the CDR3 is TGTGCCTACTTAGCGGGAGGGCCCGTCTACGAGCAGTACTTC. Amino acids: CAYLAGGPVYEQYF. The full variable domain, rest sourced from reference TRBV30 and TRBJ2-7, is SQTIHQWPATLVQPVGSPLSLECTVEGTSNPNLYWYRQAAGRGLQLLFYSVGIGQISSEVPQNLSASRPQDRQFILSSKKLLLSDSGFYLCAYLAGGPVYEQYFGPGTRLTVT.

V usage is TRBV5-4 and J usage is TRBJ2-2; weak D call: TRBD1 (5 bases). The CDR3 runs to 14 residues. CDR1 and CDR2 from the germline V gene are SGHNT and YYREEE (reference sequence). Trimming removed 8 bases from V and 0 bases from J, with 11 bases in between. CDR3 DNA: TGTGCCAGTCGTGACAGACCGAACACCGGGGAGCTGTTTTTT. This sequence encodes CASRDRPNTGELFF.

The chain couples TRBV10-3 to TRBJ2-7; 10 nucleotides align to TRBD1. The CDR3 covers 16 residues. V dropped 6 bases and J dropped 3; count of bases not matched to a gene: 11. Germline CDR1 reads ENHRY; CDR2 reads SYGVKD. The CDR3 loop reads CAISENSGTGDYEQYF. DNA for the CDR3: TGTGCCATCAGCGAGAATTCCGGGACAGGGGACTACGAGCAGTACTTC.

The chain links TRBV7-2 to TRBJ2-6; tentatively, D is TRBD2 (6 bases). Germline CDR1 is SGHTA and CDR2 is FQGNSA. V was pared by 5 bases and J by 0 bases, with 8 bases between. This CDR3 has 15 residues. The CDR3 DNA follows: TGTGCCAGCAGCGATAGCGGCTCTGGGGCCAACGTCCTGACTTTC. It yields the protein CASSDSGSGANVLTF.

V is TRBV7-2 and J is TRBJ2-7, with D perhaps TRBD2 (5 bases). The CDR3 extends over 14 amino acids. Per germline, CDR1 SGHTA and CDR2 FQGNSA. The germline V and J ends were trimmed by 5 bases and 6 bases, with 17 bases remaining between them. This CDR3 is CASSPSGIEREQYF. In DNA, the CDR3 is TGTGCCAGCAGCCCAAGCGGCATCGAGCGCGAGCAGTACTTC. The whole variable domain, filled in from reference TRBV7-2 and TRBJ2-7, reads GAGVSQSPSNKVTEKGKDVELRCDPISGHTALYWYRQSLGQGLEFLIYFQGNSAPDKSGLPSDRFSAERTGGSVSTLTIQRTQQEDSAVYLCASSPSGIEREQYFGPGTRLTVT.

The chain employs TRBV7-3 and TRBJ2-1; TRBD2 matches at 16 bases. Germline V CDR1 and CDR2: SGHTA, FQGTGA. V dropped 5 bases and J dropped 15; count of bases not matched to a gene: 7. The CDR3 has 14 residues. The CDR3 nucleotides are TGTGCCAGCAGCCCCGGGACTAGCGGGAGGGGGGTGTTCTTC. Translating it yields CASSPGTSGRGVFF.

The chain carries TRBV30 and TRBJ1-2; the D is unclear. V was trimmed by 0 bases and J by 4 bases, leaving 9 bases between them. The CDR3 loop spans 13 amino acids. Germline CDR1 and CDR2: GTSNPN and SVGIG (reference sequence). CDR3 residues: CAWSVETFYGYTF. The CDR3 coding sequence is TGTGCCTGGAGTGTGGAGACTTTCTATGGCTACACCTTC.